This T cell receptor beta chain stems from a study of blood T cells in healthy people across ages. Study observations and caveats: Leaving the PBMCs unsorted stopped any conclusive comparison of naive versus antigen-experienced cells.

Concerning this clonotype itself: The target antigen is unknown.

Through a sample-barcoded 5' primer and a J-beta primer mix, a second PCR was run for about 6 to 12 cycles. TCRdb called the 5' RACE reads again in MiXCR, with one record for every CDR3 protein. This sample yields 700,000 to 800,000 distinct CDR3 sequences, of which roughly 43% are seen a single time; 20% to 25% belongs to the top ten. This CDR3 region has 13 residues. V lost 7 bases to trimming and J lost 13 bases; unmatched junction nucleotides: 14. Germline lookup yields CDR1 SQVTM and CDR2 ANQGSEA. This clonotype was obtained from a woman aged 55-70 years in good health. Specimen: blood. V gene TRBV29-1 combines with J gene TRBJ2-5; TRBD2 matches 11 bases. CDR3 nucleotide sequence: TGCAGCGGGGGTACTAGCGGGGGCCACGAGCGGTACTTC. Amino acid sequence: CSGGTSGGHERYF.